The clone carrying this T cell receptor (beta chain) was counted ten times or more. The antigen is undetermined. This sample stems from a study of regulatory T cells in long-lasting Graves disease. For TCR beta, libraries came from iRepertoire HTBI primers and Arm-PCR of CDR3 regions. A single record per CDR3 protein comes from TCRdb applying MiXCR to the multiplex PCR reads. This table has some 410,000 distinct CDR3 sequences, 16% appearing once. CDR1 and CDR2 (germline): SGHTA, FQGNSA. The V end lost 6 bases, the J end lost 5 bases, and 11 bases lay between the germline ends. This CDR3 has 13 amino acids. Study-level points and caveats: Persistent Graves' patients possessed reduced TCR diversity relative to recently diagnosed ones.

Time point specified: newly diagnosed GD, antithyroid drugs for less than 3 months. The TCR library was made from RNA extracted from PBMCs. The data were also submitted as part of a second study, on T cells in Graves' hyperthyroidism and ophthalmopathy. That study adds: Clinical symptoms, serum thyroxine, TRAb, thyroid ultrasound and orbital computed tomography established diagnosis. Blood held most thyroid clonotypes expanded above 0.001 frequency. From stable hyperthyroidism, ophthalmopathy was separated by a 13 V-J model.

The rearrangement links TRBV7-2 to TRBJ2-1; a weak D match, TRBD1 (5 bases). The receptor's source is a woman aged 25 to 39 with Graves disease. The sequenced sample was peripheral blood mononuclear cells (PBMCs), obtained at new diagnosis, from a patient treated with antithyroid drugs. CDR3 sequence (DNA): TGTGCCAGCAGGGCAGGGTTTCACAATGAGCAGTTCTTC. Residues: CASRAGFHNEQFF.